A single sample is the source of the 17 T cell receptor beta chains below, sequenced in a study of T-cell reconstitution after alpha-beta-depleted transplantation in children (dated by TCRdb to the mid-2010s). This specimen's treatment or condition label, interpreted: allogeneic hematopoietic cell transplantation with graft depleted of TCRalphabeta T cells and CD19 B cells. The library relied on PCR. Sequenced using an Illumina HiSeq 2500. TCR libraries were prepared with molecular barcoding, using unique molecular identifiers to normalize TCRbeta repertoire quantification. TCRdb ran its own pipeline on the public reads, namely fastp trimming at Q25 and MiXCR clone calling, and kept in-frame beta chains. For every CDR3 protein sequence, its rows merge into one entry that carries the most common genes and DNA. The table for this sample lists fewer than 1 million distinct CDR3 sequences; about 15% of them were counted only once. Together, the top ten hold roughly 5% of the sample.

The source material was PBMCs, mostly from graft donor cells, sampled 360 days after TCRalphabeta/CD19-depleted stem cell transplant. The receptors were sampled from a male patient younger than 18 who had a stem cell transplant for acute lymphoblastic leukemia, so the T cells may come from the graft donor.

V usage is TRBV7-9 and J usage is TRBJ1-2; D unresolved. The CDR3 consists of 15 residues. The germline V and J ends were trimmed by 1 base and 3 bases, with 12 bases remaining between them. Germline CDR1 SEHNR, CDR2 FQNEAQ (reference sequence). In nucleotides, the CDR3 is TGTGCCAGCAGCTTAGGCATCTTGGATGACTATGGCTACACCTTC. Translated: CASSLGILDDYGYTF.

This clonotype was counted a few times. This chain links TRBV9 with TRBJ2-1; possible D gene TRBD2, 5 bases. The CDR3 sequence is 18 residues long. The germline V and J ends were trimmed by 2 bases and 4 bases, with 22 bases remaining between them. Germline-derived CDR1 and CDR2 are SGDLS and YYNGEE. The CDR3 nucleotides read TGTGCCAGCAGCGTCCCCCAAGACGGGATGGCGGGTTACAATGAGCAGTTCTTC. Residues: CASSVPQDGMAGYNEQFF.

The chain's CDR3 is CASTGLPYNEQFF. CDR3 DNA: TGTGCCAGCACGGGACTACCGTACAATGAGCAGTTCTTC. The rearrangement links TRBV3-1 to TRBJ2-1; 7 bases map to TRBD2. The V and J ends lost 7 bases and 4 bases, in that order; junction bases with no gene match: 4. This CDR3 comprises 13 residues. Germline assignment: CDR1 LGHDT and CDR2 YNNKEL (reference sequence).

In this sample, this clonotype turned up a few times. The gene calls are TRBV15 and TRBJ2-1, with TRBD2 identical over 14 bases. Germline V gene lookup returns CDR1 LNHNV and CDR2 YYDKDF (reference sequence). CDR3 length: 17 residues. V gave up 0 bases and J gave up 6 bases; unmatched junction bases: 4. CDR3 in DNA: TGTGCCACCAGCAGAGATTTAGGGACTAGCGGGAGCAATGAGCAGTTCTTC. Residues: CATSRDLGTSGSNEQFF.

This clonotype was detected only a few times. The chain carries TRBV11-1 and TRBJ2-6; a weak D match, TRBD2 (5 bases). This CDR3 region has 14 residues. Trimming cost V 5 bases and J 3 bases, with 8 bases left between them. CDR1 and CDR2 (germline): SGHAT, FQDESV (reference sequence). CDR3 sequence: CASSRRDGANVLTF. The DNA of the CDR3 is TGTGCCAGCAGCCGTCGGGATGGGGCCAACGTCCTGACTTTC.

Only a few counts were recorded for this clonotype. This chain uses TRBV28 with TRBJ1-5; D is unclear. CDR3 length: 13 amino acids. CDR1 MDHEN and CDR2 SYDVKM come from the germline V gene. The V and J ends lost 3 bases and 7 bases respectively, with 10 bases between them. DNA of the CDR3: TGTGCCAGCAGTTTTCGGGCGTGGCAGCCCCAGCATTTT. It yields the protein CASSFRAWQPQHF.

This chain uses TRBV24-1 with TRBJ2-1; TRBD2 aligns across 11 bases. The CDR3 extends over 16 amino acids. In germline, CDR1 is KGHDR, CDR2 SFDVKD. Trimming took 4 bases from V and 4 from J; bases not matched to a gene: 5. CDR3 bases: TGTGCCACCAGTGACCGGGGGACTAGCGGTTACAATGAGCAGTTCTTC. This sequence encodes CATSDRGTSGYNEQFF.

In this sample, this clonotype turned up a few times. DNA for the CDR3: TGCGCCAGCAGCAGCAGCGGGACGGGAGAGACCCAGTACTTC. Protein sequence: CASSSSGTGETQYF. The rearrangement uses TRBV5-1 and TRBJ2-5; 7 positions agree with TRBD2. This CDR3 has 14 residues. CDR1 is SGHRS, CDR2 YFSETQ, per germline. V was pared by 4 bases and J by 4 bases, with 7 bases of the junction left unmatched. Filled out from reference TRBV5-1 and TRBJ2-5, the complete variable domain reads KAGVTQTPRYLIKTRGQQVTLSCSPISGHRSVSWYQQTPGQGLQFLFEYFSETQRNKGNFPGRFSGRQFSNSRSEMNVSTLELGDSALYLCASSSSGTGETQYFGPGTRLLVL.

This clonotype was seen just once. The V call is TRBV7-9, the J call TRBJ2-1, with 10 bases identical to TRBD2. Per germline, CDR1 SEHNR and CDR2 FQNEAQ (reference sequence). The CDR3 runs 16 residues. With 0 bases clipped from V and 9 bases from J, the junction kept 8 bases outside the gene matches. CDR3 sequence: CASSLASSGSAFEQFF. The CDR3 region has the DNA TGTGCCAGCAGCTTAGCTTCTAGCGGGAGCGCATTTGAGCAGTTCTTC. Drawing the rest from reference TRBV7-9 and TRBJ2-1, the complete variable domain is DTGVSQNPRHKITKRGQNVTFRCDPISEHNRLYWYRQTLGQGPEFLTYFQNEAQLEKSRLLSDRFSAERPKGSFSTLEIQRTEQGDSAMYLCASSLASSGSAFEQFFGPGTRLTVL.

This chain links TRBV4-2 with TRBJ2-6; D ambiguous. The V end lost 2 bases, the J end lost 4 bases, and 15 bases lay between the germline ends. In germline, CDR1 is LGHNA, CDR2 YNFKEQ. CDR3 length: 17 residues. The CDR3 region is CASSQRQLRKGANVLTF. The CDR3 DNA follows: TGTGCCAGCAGCCAAAGGCAGCTTCGAAAAGGGGCCAACGTCCTGACTTTC.

This clonotype appeared a few times. This chain connects TRBV5-1 to TRBJ2-5; tentatively, D is TRBD2 (6 bases). V was clipped by 4 bases and J by 1 base, with 17 bases between them. CDR1 is SGHRS, CDR2 YFSETQ, per germline. This CDR3 comprises 16 residues. The CDR3 region is CASSPGTRLFQETQYF. In DNA form, the CDR3 reads TGCGCCAGCAGCCCCGGGACTCGACTCTTCCAAGAGACCCAGTACTTC.

The rearrangement uses TRBV4-2 and TRBJ2-5; 15 bases agree with TRBD2. Germline CDR1 is LGHNA and CDR2 is YNFKEQ. V lost 4 bases, J lost 2 bases, and 8 bases stayed unmatched. CDR3 length: 18 residues. For the CDR3, the DNA is TGTGCCAGCAGCCGAAAAGGGACTAGCGGGAGGCTACAAGAGACCCAGTACTTC. This codes for CASSRKGTSGRLQETQYF.

V is TRBV2 and J is TRBJ2-1; 9 bases match TRBD2. The CDR3 contains 15 residues. The V gene end was trimmed by 8 bases and the J gene end by 4 bases; junction bases not matched to a gene: 9. Germline CDR1 and CDR2: SNHLY and FYNNEI. As DNA, the CDR3 is TGTGCCAGCGGCCCAGCTAGCGGGGCATACAATGAGCAGTTCTTC. Protein product: CASGPASGAYNEQFF.

This clonotype was observed a few times. The CDR3: CASSARVSPNEQFF. In DNA, the CDR3 is TGCGCCAGCAGCGCCAGGGTTAGCCCCAATGAGCAGTTCTTC. The chain has TRBV4-1 and TRBJ2-1, with D possibly matching TRBD1 (5 bases). CDR1 and CDR2 (germline): MGHRA, YSYEKL. Trimming took off 5 bases at V and 6 bases at J, with 14 bases between the two ends. The CDR3 length is 14 residues.

This clonotype has only one observation. The chain employs TRBV29-1 and TRBJ1-3, with a weak D call TRBD1 (6 bases). The CDR3 extends over 14 amino acids. V was shortened by 4 bases and J by 6 bases, with 16 bases between the two germline ends. Per the germline V gene, CDR1 is SQVTM and CDR2 is ANQGSEA. The DNA for the CDR3 is TGCAGCGTTGGGCACAGGGAAGCTATAAACACCATATATTTT. Protein: CSVGHREAINTIYF.

V usage is TRBV20-1 and J usage is TRBJ2-1, with a weak D call TRBD2 (6 bases). In germline, CDR1 is DFQATT, CDR2 SNEGSKA (reference sequence). CDR3 length: 14 amino acids. Trimming pared 0 bases from V and 4 bases from J, leaving 10 bases between. DNA for the CDR3: TGCAGTGCTAGAGACGGGGGAAAGTACAATGAGCAGTTCTTC. It translates to CSARDGGKYNEQFF.

The rearrangement links TRBV9 to TRBJ2-3; no firm D call. Trimming removed 4 bases from V and 5 bases from J, with 14 bases in between. CDR3 length: 14 amino acids. CDR1 is SGDLS, CDR2 YYNGEE, per germline. The CDR3 region is CASSKTPVGDTQYF. CDR3 DNA: TGTGCCAGCAGCAAAACACCTGTGGGAGATACGCAGTATTTT.